This TCR beta chain is from a study of T-cell memory formation after mild COVID-19 (dated by TCRdb to the early 2020s). Concerning the study at large: TCR sequence clusters from the two donors were found to be largely donor specific. In two donors, T-cell clones that expanded and contracted after mild COVID-19 were tracked by sequencing TCRalpha and TCRbeta repertoires over time. The cohort was made up of two young adult volunteers, one female and one male, who were previously healthy.

PBMCs were isolated by Ficoll-Paque density gradient centrifugation. Summary of the overall study and its limitations: Contracting CD4+ clones were found mainly in CM and EM memory subsets, while CD8+ clones were enriched in EMRA. Only a couple of mild cases were covered in the study, and larger cohorts including severe cases with pre-infection samples were considered necessary. Some responding clones were found in pre-infection memory, which suggests that pre-existing cross-reactive memory T cells took part in the SARS-CoV-2 response. Clones that contracted from day 15 to 85 showed balanced CD4/CD8 phenotypes, whereas a second wave of clones that expanded from day 15 to 37 leaned towards CD4+. SARS-CoV-2 specificity was not confirmed for the second-wave clones peaking on day 37.

In the case of this clonotype: No antigen is known for it. No per-base quality is available; no much larger clone lies one base away.

TCRdb names Illumina NovaSeq 6000 as the instrument used. cDNA libraries for TCRalpha and TCRbeta were prepared by 5'RACE using constant-segment primers, with sample barcodes and unique molecular identifiers added. Trizol reagent was used to extract RNA from every sample. Libraries were amplified in two PCR steps, with a second sample barcode and Illumina TruSeq adapters added in the second step. Libraries were sequenced on an Illumina NovaSeq with 2 x 150 bp paired-end reads. On the study's bioinformatics: With migec v1.2.7, reads were demultiplexed and then collapsed into UMI-guided consensus sequences. With mixcr v2.1.11, UMI consensuses were aligned to TRA and TRB V and J templates and assembled into clonotypes. Expanded or contracted clonotypes were those called significant by both edgeR and NoisET, with noise models trained on biological replicates. For edgeR calls, the thresholds were a false discovery rate-adjusted p below 0.01 and a log2 fold-change of 1. As an exploratory analysis of dynamics, PCA with hierarchical clustering was applied to max-normalized trajectories of the 1000 most abundant clonotypes. Separately sequenced CD4+ and CD8+ repertoires were used to assign the CD4 or CD8 phenotype of responding clones. TCRdb redid the processing of the public reads, applying fastp at Q25 and MiXCR, and retained in-frame beta chains. Every distinct CDR3 protein forms one entry, paired with its most common genes and DNA. The authors' filters were not applied to this entry. This sample holds 140,000 to 150,000 distinct CDR3 sequences; almost 25% were observed only once. The ten largest clonotypes hold around a quarter of the sample.

The sequence was obtained from an adult woman who had mild COVID-19 (a few samples of this study predate the infection). The sample titles of this study are shuffled in the database, so cell type and time point are left out; the donor was told from shared clones. The sample was PBMCs or a T cell subset sorted from them (not recorded which).

This receptor has the CDR3 CASSDPPVRTEVGGYTF. The bases are TGTGCCAGCAGTGACCCCCCGGTGCGGACAGAAGTAGGTGGCTACACCTTC. The chain joins TRBV2 to TRBJ1-2; perhaps TRBD1 is the D gene, with 6 bases matching. Its CDR3 holds 17 amino acids, cysteine through phenylalanine. Only the CDR3 portion is preserved as DNA: 51 bases, with reading frame beginning at the first base. The germline V gene provides CDR1 SNHLY and CDR2 FYNNEI. Trimming takes 3 bases from V and 7 bases from J, and the germline ends sit 24 bases apart. Where the CDR3 stops, the reference TRBV2 and TRBJ1-2 genes take over; the full variable domain is EPEVTQTPSHQVTQMGQEVILRCVPISNHLYFYWYRQILGQKVEFLVSFYNNEISEKSEIFDDQFSVERPDGSNFTLKIRSTKLEDSAMYFCASSDPPVRTEVGGYTFGSGTRLTVV.